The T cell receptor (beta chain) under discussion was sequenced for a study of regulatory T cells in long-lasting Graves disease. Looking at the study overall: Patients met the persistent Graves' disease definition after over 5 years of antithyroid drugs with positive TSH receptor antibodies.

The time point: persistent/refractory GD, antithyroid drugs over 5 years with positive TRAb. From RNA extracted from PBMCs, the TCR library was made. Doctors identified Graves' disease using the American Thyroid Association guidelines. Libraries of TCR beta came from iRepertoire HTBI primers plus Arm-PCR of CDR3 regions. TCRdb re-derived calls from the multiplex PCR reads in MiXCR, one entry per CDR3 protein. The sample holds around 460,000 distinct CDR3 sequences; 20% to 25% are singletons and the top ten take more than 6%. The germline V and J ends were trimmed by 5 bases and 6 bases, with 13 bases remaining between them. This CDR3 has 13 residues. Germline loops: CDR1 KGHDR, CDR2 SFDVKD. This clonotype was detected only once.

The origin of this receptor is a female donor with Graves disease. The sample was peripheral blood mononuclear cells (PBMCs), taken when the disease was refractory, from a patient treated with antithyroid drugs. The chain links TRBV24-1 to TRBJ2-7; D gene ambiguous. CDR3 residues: CATSGNTLGEQYF. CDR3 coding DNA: TGTGCCACCAGTGGTAATACATTGGGCGAGCAGTACTTC.